These T cell receptor beta chains were read from a single sample in a study of persistence of HIV-infected CD4 T cells. Only in-frame clones appear in the TCRdb table, and some are missing; sequencing was by immunoSEQ multiplex PCR. Of under 40,000 clones listed, 82% were seen once; the top ten hold about 6.8%. Their antigen targets remain unknown. The sequenced sample was CD4+ T cells sorted from PBMCs after roughly 18-hour stimulation, obtained from a patient who received antiretroviral therapy. The receptors were gathered from an adult woman with HIV who was CMV-seropositive. Both conserved end residues are part of each CDR3. Each record gives: D gene, V gene, J gene, CDR3 length, clone size, CDR3 protein, CDR3 DNA. D genes are given only for firm matches. Clone size appears in some rows only: once, few, many, or a class for an expanded clone.

.	TRBV5-6	TRBJ2-3	15	.	CASSAQFRATDTQYF	TGTGCCAGCAGCGCCCAGTTCCGGGCCACAGATACGCAGTATTTT
TRBD2	TRBV7-3	TRBJ2-3	14	.	CASSSGLARDTQYF	TGTGCCAGCAGCTCCGGACTAGCGAGAGATACGCAGTATTTT
.	TRBV7-9	TRBJ2-7	15	.	CASRRLDSPGGEQYF	TGTGCCAGCAGGCGCCTGGACAGCCCAGGAGGCGAGCAGTACTTC
.	TRBV7-2	TRBJ2-4	14	.	CASSLGGPKNIQYF	TGTGCCAGCAGCTTAGGGGGCCCCAAAAACATTCAGTACTTC
.	TRBV19	TRBJ2-2	15	.	CASSIALGGTGELFF	TGTGCCAGTAGTATAGCGTTAGGGGGAACCGGGGAGCTGTTTTTT
.	TRBV6-5	TRBJ1-1	14	few	CASSPPGRGTEAFF	TGTGCCAGCAGTCCCCCGGGGAGGGGGACTGAAGCTTTCTTT
.	TRBV28	TRBJ1-1	13	.	CASSLRLGPQAFF	TGTGCCAGCAGTTTAAGGTTAGGTCCCCAAGCTTTCTTT
.	TRBV5-1	TRBJ2-2	16	.	CASSSVPGQGKGELFF	TGCGCCAGCAGCTCGGTACCGGGGCAGGGGAAAGGGGAGCTGTTTTTT
TRBD1	TRBV18	TRBJ1-1	14	.	CASSQQGGYTEAFF	TGTGCCAGCTCGCAACAGGGGGGATACACTGAAGCTTTCTTT
.	TRBV27	TRBJ1-5	14	medium-sized	CASSKDRVNQPQHF	TGTGCCAGCAGTAAAGATAGGGTAAATCAGCCCCAGCATTTT
.	TRBV28	TRBJ1-3	16	.	CASSFGRKDSGNTIYF	TGTGCCAGCAGTTTTGGACGCAAAGACTCTGGAAACACCATATATTTT
.	TRBV5-1	TRBJ2-3	14	.	CASSLAGVADTQYF	TGCGCCAGCAGCTTGGCAGGGGTAGCAGATACGCAGTATTTT
.	TRBV2	TRBJ2-1	16	.	CASTISRGPQGNEQFF	TGTGCCAGCACTATATCGAGGGGACCCCAGGGTAATGAGCAGTTCTTC
TRBD1	TRBV6-5	TRBJ2-5	15	.	CASSYSDRGRETQYF	TGTGCCAGCAGTTACTCGGACAGGGGGAGAGAGACCCAGTACTTC
.	TRBV19	TRBJ2-1	16	.	CASSIFPSEGNNEQFF	TGTGCCAGTAGTATCTTCCCGAGTGAAGGGAATAATGAGCAGTTCTTC
TRBD1	TRBV30	TRBJ1-4	13	.	CAWSTTGTEKLFF	TGTGCCTGGAGTACGACAGGGACGGAAAAACTGTTTTTT
.	TRBV6-1	TRBJ2-3	15	.	CASSEARRGPDTQYF	TGTGCCAGCAGTGAAGCTCGAAGGGGCCCAGATACGCAGTATTTT
.	TRBV6-1	TRBJ1-2	13	.	CASSERQSYGYTF	TGTGCCAGCAGTGAGAGGCAGTCCTATGGCTACACCTTC
TRBD1	TRBV5-8	TRBJ1-1	15	.	CASSPTGGSRTEAFF	TGTGCCAGCAGCCCAACAGGGGGCTCGCGCACTGAAGCTTTCTTT
.	TRBV5-1	TRBJ2-2	14	.	CASSLSTNTGELFF	TGCGCCAGCAGCTTGAGTACGAACACCGGGGAGCTGTTTTTT
.	TRBV2	TRBJ2-7	16	.	CASTQIQLTTSYEQYF	TGTGCCAGCACTCAGATACAGTTAACTACCTCCTACGAGCAGTACTTC
.	TRBV6-1	TRBJ1-4	16	.	CASSEGWGGRGEKLFF	TGTGCCAGCAGTGAAGGGTGGGGGGGCAGAGGAGAAAAACTGTTTTTT
.	TRBV11-1	TRBJ1-2	13	.	CASSRDPSRGYTF	TGTGCCAGCAGTCGAGACCCCTCCCGAGGCTACACCTTC
.	TRBV5-8	TRBJ1-1	18	.	CASSLLVGGAELNTEAFF	TGTGCCAGCAGCTTGTTAGTCGGCGGGGCGGAGTTAAACACTGAAGCTTTCTTT
TRBD2	TRBV4-2	TRBJ2-1	18	.	CASSRPLESGGARNEQFF	TGTGCCAGCAGCCGACCTTTAGAGAGCGGGGGGGCTAGAAATGAGCAGTTCTTC
.	TRBV5-6	TRBJ2-2	14	.	CASNPARDTGELFF	TGTGCCAGCAACCCCGCCAGGGACACCGGGGAGCTGTTTTTT
.	TRBV28	TRBJ2-2	14	few	CASSSPMDTGELFF	TGTGCCAGCAGTTCCCCAATGGACACCGGGGAGCTGTTTTTT
.	TRBV5-1	TRBJ1-3	14	.	CASSSVLSGNTIYF	TGCGCCAGCAGCTCGGTTCTTTCTGGAAACACCATATATTTT
.	TRBV6-5	TRBJ1-3	14	.	CASTSPGSGNTIYF	TGTGCCAGCACCTCCCCGGGCTCTGGAAACACCATATATTTT
TRBD2	TRBV11-3	TRBJ2-3	17	.	CASSFSLTGGVTDTQYF	TGTGCCAGCAGCTTTTCGCTAACGGGAGGGGTCACAGATACGCAGTATTTT
TRBD1	TRBV6-5	TRBJ2-7	13	once	CASSSRGQTQQYF	TGTGCCAGCAGTTCCAGGGGACAGACCCAGCAGTACTTC
TRBD1	TRBV29-1	TRBJ2-5	12	.	CSAGTAQETQYF	TGCAGCGCCGGGACAGCTCAAGAGACCCAGTACTTC
TRBD1	TRBV19	TRBJ1-6	14	.	CASSRDRGNSPLHF	TGTGCCAGTAGCCGAGACAGGGGGAATTCACCCCTCCACTTT
.	TRBV11-1	TRBJ2-7	14	.	CASSLRGTSYEQYF	TGTGCCAGCAGCTTAAGGGGGACGTCCTACGAGCAGTACTTC
.	TRBV13	TRBJ1-1	13	.	CASSPTVNTEAFF	TGTGCCAGCAGCCCGACGGTGAACACTGAAGCTTTCTTT
.	TRBV7-3	TRBJ1-2	15	.	CASSPISPRRDGYTF	TGTGCCAGCAGCCCCATTAGCCCCAGGCGGGATGGCTACACCTTC
.	TRBV10-3	TRBJ2-7	12	.	CASRRRGYEQYF	TGTGCCTCCCGGAGGAGGGGCTACGAGCAGTACTTC
TRBD1	TRBV24-1	TRBJ1-1	19	once	CATSGKPGQGSFWRTEAFF	TGTGCCACCAGTGGAAAACCGGGACAGGGGTCTTTTTGGCGGACTGAAGCTTTCTTT
.	TRBV3-1/TRBV3-2	TRBJ1-1	14	few	CASSQDLGNTEAFF	TGTGCCAGCAGCCAAGACCTCGGGAACACTGAAGCTTTCTTT
.	TRBV9	TRBJ1-5	13	medium-sized	CASSVELDQPQHF	TGTGCCAGCAGCGTAGAGCTGGATCAGCCCCAGCATTTT
TRBD2	TRBV3-1/TRBV3-2	TRBJ2-7	16	few	CASSPRASGSPREQYF	TGTGCCAGCAGCCCCCGGGCTAGCGGATCTCCCCGCGAGCAGTACTTC
.	TRBV15	TRBJ1-3	17	.	CATSRGAEGLSGNTIYF	TGTGCCACCAGCAGAGGGGCTGAGGGCCTCTCTGGAAACACCATATATTTT
TRBD1	TRBV6-1	TRBJ1-3	17	.	CASSEAGQGKAGNTIYF	TGTGCCAGCAGTGAAGCGGGACAGGGAAAAGCTGGAAACACCATATATTTT
.	TRBV5-1	TRBJ1-2	13	.	CASSLEQAQGYTF	TGCGCCAGCAGCTTGGAACAGGCCCAAGGCTACACCTTC
TRBD1	TRBV19	TRBJ1-2	15	.	CASSAGTGGNYGYTF	TGTGCCAGTAGTGCGGGGACAGGGGGTAACTATGGCTACACCTTC
TRBD1	TRBV28	TRBJ1-2	14	.	CASGLQGASYGYTF	TGTGCCAGCGGACTACAGGGGGCAAGCTATGGCTACACCTTC
.	TRBV7-2	TRBJ1-5	14	.	CASSSQVVGQPQHF	TGTGCCAGCAGCTCACAGGTCGTGGGTCAGCCCCAGCATTTT
.	TRBV19	TRBJ1-1	13	.	CASAGVGDTEAFF	TGTGCCAGCGCTGGGGTAGGGGACACTGAAGCTTTCTTT
TRBD1	TRBV9	TRBJ1-3	16	.	CASSVDGDRVSNTIYF	TGTGCCAGCAGCGTAGATGGGGACAGGGTTTCGAACACCATATATTTT
TRBD1	TRBV30	TRBJ1-2	14	once	CAWTPGQGLYGYTF	TGTGCCTGGACCCCGGGACAGGGCCTCTATGGCTACACCTTC
.	TRBV28	TRBJ1-2	13	.	CASSFGPNRGYTF	TGTGCCAGCAGTTTCGGGCCTAATCGAGGCTACACCTTC
.	TRBV18	TRBJ1-2	12	.	CASSREVSGYTF	TGTGCCAGCTCCCGAGAGGTGTCTGGCTACACCTTC
TRBD2	TRBV2	TRBJ2-1	16	.	CASKALAGGNYNEQFF	TGTGCCAGCAAAGCCTTAGCGGGAGGGAACTACAATGAGCAGTTCTTC
.	TRBV27	TRBJ1-5	15	.	CASAEAARENQPQHF	TGTGCCAGCGCCGAAGCGGCCCGTGAGAATCAGCCCCAGCATTTT
.	TRBV10-3	TRBJ1-5	15	.	CATRDDRYSNQPQHF	TGTGCCACGAGAGACGACAGGTACAGCAATCAGCCCCAGCATTTT
.	TRBV18	TRBJ2-1	16	.	CASSSNFGGLINEQFF	TGTGCCAGCTCATCGAACTTTGGGGGGCTGATCAATGAGCAGTTCTTC
.	TRBV3-1/TRBV3-2	TRBJ1-1	14	.	CASSQDTVNTEAFF	TGTGCCAGCAGCCAAGACACAGTGAACACTGAAGCTTTCTTT
.	TRBV14	TRBJ1-4	15	.	CASSQVGAGPEKLFF	TGTGCCAGCAGCCAAGTAGGGGCAGGGCCCGAAAAACTGTTTTTT
TRBD1	TRBV11-3	TRBJ2-3	14	.	CASSSGQASDTQYF	TGTGCCAGCAGCTCAGGACAGGCTTCTGATACGCAGTATTTT